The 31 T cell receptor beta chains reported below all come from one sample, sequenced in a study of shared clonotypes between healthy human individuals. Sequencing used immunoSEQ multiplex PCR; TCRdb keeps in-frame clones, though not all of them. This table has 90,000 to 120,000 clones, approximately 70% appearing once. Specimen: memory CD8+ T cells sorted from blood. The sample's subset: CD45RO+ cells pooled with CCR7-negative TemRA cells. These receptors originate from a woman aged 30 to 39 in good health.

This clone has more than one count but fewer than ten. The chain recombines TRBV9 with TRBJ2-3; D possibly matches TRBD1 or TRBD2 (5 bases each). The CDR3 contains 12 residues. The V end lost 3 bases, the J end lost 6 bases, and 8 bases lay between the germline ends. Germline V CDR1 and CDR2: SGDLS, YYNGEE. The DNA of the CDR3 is TGTGCCAGCAGCGGCGAGGGGGATACGCAGTATTTT. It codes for CASSGEGDTQYF.

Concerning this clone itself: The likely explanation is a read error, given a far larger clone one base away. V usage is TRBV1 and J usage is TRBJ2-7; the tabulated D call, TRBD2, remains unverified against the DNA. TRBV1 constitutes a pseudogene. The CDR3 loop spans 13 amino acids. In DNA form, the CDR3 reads TGCACCAGCAGCCAAGCACTTCTCTACGAGCAGTACTTC. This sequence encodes CTSSQALLYEQYF.

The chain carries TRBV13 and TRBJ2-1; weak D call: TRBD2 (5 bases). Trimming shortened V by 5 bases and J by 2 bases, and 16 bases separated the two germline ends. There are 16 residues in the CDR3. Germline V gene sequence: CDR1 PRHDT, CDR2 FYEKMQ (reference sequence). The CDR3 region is CASSPFPGITYNEQFF. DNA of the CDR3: TGTGCCAGCAGCCCATTCCCGGGAATCACCTACAATGAGCAGTTCTTC.

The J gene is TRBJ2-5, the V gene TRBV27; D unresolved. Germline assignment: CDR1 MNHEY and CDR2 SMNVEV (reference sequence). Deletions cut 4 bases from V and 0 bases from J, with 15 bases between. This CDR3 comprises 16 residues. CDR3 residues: CASSSSNGLYQETQYF. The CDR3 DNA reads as TGTGCCAGCAGTTCATCGAACGGCTTGTACCAAGAGACCCAGTACTTC.

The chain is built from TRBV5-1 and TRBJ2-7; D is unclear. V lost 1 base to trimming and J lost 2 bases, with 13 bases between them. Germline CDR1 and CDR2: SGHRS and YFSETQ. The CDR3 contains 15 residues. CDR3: CASSLRSAEAYEQYF. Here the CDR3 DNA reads TGCGCCAGCAGCTTGAGAAGCGCTGAAGCCTACGAGCAGTACTTC.

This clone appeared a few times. The CDR3 loop is CASTISAATDYGYTF. The CDR3, as DNA: TGTGCCAGCACCATCTCGGCCGCAACCGACTATGGCTACACCTTC. The chain recombines TRBV5-6 with TRBJ1-2; D ambiguous. Germline CDR1 SGHDT, CDR2 YYEEEE. The CDR3 contains 15 residues. Trimming removed 6 bases from V and 3 bases from J, with 18 bases in between.

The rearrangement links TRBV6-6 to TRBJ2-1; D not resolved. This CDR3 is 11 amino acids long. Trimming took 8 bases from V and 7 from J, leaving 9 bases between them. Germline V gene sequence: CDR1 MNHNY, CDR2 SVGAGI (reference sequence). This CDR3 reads CASQVLNEQFF. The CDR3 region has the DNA TGTGCCAGCCAGGTCTTGAATGAGCAGTTCTTC.

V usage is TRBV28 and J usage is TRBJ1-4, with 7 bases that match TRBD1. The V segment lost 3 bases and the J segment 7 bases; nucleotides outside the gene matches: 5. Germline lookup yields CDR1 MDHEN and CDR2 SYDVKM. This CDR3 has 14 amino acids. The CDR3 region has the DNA TGTGCCAGCAGTTTTAGACAGGGACGTGAAAAACTGTTTTTT. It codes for CASSFRQGREKLFF.

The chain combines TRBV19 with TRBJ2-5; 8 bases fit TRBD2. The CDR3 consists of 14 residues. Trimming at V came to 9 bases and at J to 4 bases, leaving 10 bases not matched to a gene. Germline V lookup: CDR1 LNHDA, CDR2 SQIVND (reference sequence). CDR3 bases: TGTGCCAGCGCCCTCAGCGGGAGTAGAGAGACCCAGTACTTC. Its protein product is CASALSGSRETQYF.

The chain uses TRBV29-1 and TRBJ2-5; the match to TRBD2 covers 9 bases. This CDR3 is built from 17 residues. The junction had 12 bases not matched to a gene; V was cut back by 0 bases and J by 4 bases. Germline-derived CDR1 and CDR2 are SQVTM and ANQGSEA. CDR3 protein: CSVEDPQTSGILETQYF. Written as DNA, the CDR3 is TGCAGCGTTGAAGATCCGCAGACTAGCGGTATCCTAGAGACCCAGTACTTC.

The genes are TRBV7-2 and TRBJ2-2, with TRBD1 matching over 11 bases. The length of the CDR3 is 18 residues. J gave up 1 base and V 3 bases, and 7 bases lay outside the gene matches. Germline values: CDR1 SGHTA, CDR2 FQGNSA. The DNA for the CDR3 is TGTGCCAGCAGCTTTCCGGACAGGGGGCTTTGGAACACCGGGGAGCTGTTTTTT. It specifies CASSFPDRGLWNTGELFF.

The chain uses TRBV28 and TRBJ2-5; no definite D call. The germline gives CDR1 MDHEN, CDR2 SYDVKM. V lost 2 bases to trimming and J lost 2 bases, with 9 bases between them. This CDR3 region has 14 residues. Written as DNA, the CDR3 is TGTGCCAGCAGTTTAATAGTCAGTCAAGAGACCCAGTACTTC. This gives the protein CASSLIVSQETQYF.

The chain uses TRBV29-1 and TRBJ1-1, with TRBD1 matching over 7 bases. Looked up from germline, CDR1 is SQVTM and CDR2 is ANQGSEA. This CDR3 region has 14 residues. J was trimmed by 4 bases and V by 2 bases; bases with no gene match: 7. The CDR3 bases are TGCAGCGTTGAAAAGGGGGCTAGAGGCACTGAAGCTTTCTTT. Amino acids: CSVEKGARGTEAFF.

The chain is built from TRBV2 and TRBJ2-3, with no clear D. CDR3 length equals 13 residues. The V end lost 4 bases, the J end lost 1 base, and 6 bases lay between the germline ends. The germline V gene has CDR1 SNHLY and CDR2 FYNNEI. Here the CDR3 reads CASSGPGTDTQYF. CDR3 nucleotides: TGTGCCAGCAGTGGACCAGGCACAGATACGCAGTATTTT.

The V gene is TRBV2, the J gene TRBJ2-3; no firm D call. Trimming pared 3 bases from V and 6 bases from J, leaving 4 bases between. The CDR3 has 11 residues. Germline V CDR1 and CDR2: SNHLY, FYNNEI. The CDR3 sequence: CASSESDTQYF. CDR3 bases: TGTGCCAGCAGTGAGTCCGATACGCAGTATTTT.

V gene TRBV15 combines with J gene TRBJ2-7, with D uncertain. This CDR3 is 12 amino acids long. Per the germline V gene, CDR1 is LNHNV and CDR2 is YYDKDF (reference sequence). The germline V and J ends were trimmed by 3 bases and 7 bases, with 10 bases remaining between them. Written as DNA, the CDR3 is TGTGCCACCAGCAGCGATAATAGGGAGCAGTACTTC. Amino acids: CATSSDNREQYF.

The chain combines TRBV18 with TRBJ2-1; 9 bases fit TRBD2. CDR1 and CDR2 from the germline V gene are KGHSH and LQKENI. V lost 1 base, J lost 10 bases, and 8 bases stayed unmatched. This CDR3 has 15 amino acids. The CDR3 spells CASSPLAGGHEEQFF. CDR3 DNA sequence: TGTGCCAGCTCACCACTGGCGGGAGGGCACGAGGAGCAGTTCTTC.

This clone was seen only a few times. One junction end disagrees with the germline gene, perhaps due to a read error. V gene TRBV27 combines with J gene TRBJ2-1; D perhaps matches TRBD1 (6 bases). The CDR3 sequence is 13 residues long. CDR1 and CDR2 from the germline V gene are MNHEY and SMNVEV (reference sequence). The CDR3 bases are TGTGCCAGCAGTTTATCGGGAACAGGGTGGAAGCTCTTC. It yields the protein CASSLSGTGWKLF.

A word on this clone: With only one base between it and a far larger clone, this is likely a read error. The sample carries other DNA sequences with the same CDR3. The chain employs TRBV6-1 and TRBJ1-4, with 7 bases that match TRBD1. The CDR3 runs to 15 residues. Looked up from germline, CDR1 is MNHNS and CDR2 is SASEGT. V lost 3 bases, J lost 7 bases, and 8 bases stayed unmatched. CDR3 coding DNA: TGTGCCAGCAGTGAGGCGTCAGGGGGAGGTGAAAAACTGTTTTTT. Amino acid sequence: CASSEASGGGEKLFF.

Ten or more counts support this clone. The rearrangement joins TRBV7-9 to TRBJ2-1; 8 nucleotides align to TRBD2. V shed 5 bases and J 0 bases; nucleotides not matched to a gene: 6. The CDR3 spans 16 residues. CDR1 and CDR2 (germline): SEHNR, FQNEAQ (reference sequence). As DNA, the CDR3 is TGTGCCAGCAGCCCCAGCGGGGGAAGCTCCTACAATGAGCAGTTCTTC. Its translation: CASSPSGGSSYNEQFF.

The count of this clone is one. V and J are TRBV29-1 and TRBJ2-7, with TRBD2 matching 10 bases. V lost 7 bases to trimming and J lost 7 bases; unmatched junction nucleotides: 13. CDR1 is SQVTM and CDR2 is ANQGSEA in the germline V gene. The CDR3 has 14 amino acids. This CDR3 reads CSALQTSGSREQYF. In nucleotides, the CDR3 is TGCAGCGCCCTTCAGACTAGCGGGTCTCGGGAGCAGTACTTC.

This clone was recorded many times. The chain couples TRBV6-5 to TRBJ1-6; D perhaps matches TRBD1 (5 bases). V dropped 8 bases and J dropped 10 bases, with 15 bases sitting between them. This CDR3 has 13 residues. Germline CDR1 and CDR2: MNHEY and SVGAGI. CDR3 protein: CASSDREGSPLHF. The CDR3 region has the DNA TGTGCCAGCTCAGACAGAGAAGGGTCACCCCTCCACTTT.

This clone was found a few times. CDR3 nucleotide sequence: TGTGCCAGCAGTTACCAGCGGGAGGGCAACGAGCAGTACTTC. Its translation is CASSYQREGNEQYF. This chain joins TRBV6-6 and TRBJ2-7; 10 bases match TRBD2. CDR3 length: 14 amino acids. After removal of 2 bases from V and 5 bases from J, the junction contained 3 bases not matched to a gene. Looked up from germline, CDR1 is MNHNY and CDR2 is SVGAGI (reference sequence).

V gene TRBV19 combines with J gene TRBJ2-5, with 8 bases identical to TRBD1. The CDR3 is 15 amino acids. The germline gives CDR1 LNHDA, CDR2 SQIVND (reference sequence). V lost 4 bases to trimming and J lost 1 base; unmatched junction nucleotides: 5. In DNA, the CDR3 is TGTGCCAGTAGTACCAGGGGGCTCAGCCAAGAGACCCAGTACTTC. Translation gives CASSTRGLSQETQYF.

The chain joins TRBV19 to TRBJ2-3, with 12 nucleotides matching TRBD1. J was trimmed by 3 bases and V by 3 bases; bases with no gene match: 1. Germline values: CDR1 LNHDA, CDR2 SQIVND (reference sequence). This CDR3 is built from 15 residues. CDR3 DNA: TGTGCCAGTAGTATGGGACAGGGGGCGACAGATACGCAGTATTTT. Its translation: CASSMGQGATDTQYF.

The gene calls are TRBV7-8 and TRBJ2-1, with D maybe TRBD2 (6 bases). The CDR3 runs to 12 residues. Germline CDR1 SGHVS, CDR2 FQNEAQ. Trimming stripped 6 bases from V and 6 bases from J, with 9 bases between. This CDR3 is CASRRLGNEQFF. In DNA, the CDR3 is TGTGCCAGCAGACGACTAGGCAATGAGCAGTTCTTC.

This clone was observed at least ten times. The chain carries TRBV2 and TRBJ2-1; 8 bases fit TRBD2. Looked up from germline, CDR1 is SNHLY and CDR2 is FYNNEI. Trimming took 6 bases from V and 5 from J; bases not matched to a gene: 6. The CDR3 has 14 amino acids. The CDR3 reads CASRSREGNNEQFF. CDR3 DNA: TGTGCCAGCAGGAGTCGGGAGGGGAACAATGAGCAGTTCTTC.

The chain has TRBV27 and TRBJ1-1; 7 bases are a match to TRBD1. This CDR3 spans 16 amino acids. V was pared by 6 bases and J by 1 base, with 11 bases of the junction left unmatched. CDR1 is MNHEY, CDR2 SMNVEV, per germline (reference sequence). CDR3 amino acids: CASSRIQAGGNTEAFF. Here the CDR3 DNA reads TGTGCCAGCAGCCGGATACAGGCAGGGGGGAACACTGAAGCTTTCTTT.

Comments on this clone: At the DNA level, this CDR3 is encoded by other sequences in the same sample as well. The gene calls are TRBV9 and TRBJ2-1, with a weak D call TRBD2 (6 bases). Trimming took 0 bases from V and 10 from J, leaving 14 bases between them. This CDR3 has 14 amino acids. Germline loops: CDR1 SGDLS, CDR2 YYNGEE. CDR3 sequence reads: CASSVGGGSDEQFF. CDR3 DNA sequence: TGTGCCAGCAGCGTAGGTGGAGGGAGTGACGAGCAGTTCTTC.

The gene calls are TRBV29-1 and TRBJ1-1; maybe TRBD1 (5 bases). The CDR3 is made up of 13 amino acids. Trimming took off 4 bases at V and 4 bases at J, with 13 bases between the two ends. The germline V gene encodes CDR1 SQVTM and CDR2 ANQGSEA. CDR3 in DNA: TGCAGCGTTGGGTGGGGGGTGACCACTGAAGCTTTCTTT. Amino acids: CSVGWGVTTEAFF.

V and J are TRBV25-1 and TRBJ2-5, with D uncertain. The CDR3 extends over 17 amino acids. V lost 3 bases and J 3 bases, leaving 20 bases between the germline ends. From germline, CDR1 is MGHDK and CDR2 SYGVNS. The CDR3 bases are TGTGCCAGCAGTGACCCAGACACCTCAATCCGTAAAGAGACCCAGTACTTC. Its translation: CASSDPDTSIRKETQYF.